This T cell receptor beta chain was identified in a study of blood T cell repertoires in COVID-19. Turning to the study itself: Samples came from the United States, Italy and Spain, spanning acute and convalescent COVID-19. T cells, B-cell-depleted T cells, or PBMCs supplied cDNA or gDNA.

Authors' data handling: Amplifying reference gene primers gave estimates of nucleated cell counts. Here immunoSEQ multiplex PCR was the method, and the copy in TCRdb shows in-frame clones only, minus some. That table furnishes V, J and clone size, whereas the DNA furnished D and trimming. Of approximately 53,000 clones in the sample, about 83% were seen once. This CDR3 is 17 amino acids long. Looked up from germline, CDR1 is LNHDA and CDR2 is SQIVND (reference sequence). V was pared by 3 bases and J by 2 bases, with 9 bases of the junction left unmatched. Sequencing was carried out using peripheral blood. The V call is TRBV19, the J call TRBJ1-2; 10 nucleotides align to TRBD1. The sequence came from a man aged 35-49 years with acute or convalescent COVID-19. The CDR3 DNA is TGTGCCAGTAGTATCGGGACAGGGGTAGTAACGAACTATGGCTACACCTTC. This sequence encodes CASSIGTGVVTNYGYTF.